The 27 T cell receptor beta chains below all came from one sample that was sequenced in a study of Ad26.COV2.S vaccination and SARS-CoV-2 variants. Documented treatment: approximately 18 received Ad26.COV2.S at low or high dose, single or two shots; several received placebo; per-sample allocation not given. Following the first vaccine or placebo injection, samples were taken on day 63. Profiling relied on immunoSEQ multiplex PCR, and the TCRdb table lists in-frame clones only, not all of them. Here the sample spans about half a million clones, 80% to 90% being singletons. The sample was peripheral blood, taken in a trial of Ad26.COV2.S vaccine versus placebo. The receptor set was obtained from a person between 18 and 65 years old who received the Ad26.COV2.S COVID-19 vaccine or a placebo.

The CDR3 sequence is CSATRSGGRTEAFF. Here the CDR3 DNA reads TGCAGCGCCACTCGGTCGGGGGGCAGGACTGAAGCTTTCTTT. This sequence joins TRBV29-1 and TRBJ1-1; TRBD1 might be the D (6 bases). V was cut by 7 bases and J by 5 bases, with 20 bases left in between. The CDR3 extends over 14 amino acids. Germline lookup yields CDR1 SQVTM and CDR2 ANQGSEA.

The CDR3 coding sequence is TGTGCCAGCAGCTTAAAGAGACTAGGAATCAATGAGCAGTTCTTC. Translated, it gives CASSLKRLGINEQFF. The genes are TRBV7-8 and TRBJ2-1; perhaps TRBD2 as D (6 bases). CDR3 length equals 15 residues. Trimming pared 2 bases from V and 6 bases from J, leaving 14 bases between. Looked up from germline, CDR1 is SGHVS and CDR2 is FQNEAQ.

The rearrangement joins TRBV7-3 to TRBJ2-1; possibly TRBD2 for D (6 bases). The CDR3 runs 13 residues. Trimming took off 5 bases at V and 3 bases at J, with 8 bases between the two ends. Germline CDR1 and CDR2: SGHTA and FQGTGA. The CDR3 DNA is TGTGCCAGCAGCCCGGACTACTACAATGAGCAGTTCTTC. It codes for CASSPDYYNEQFF. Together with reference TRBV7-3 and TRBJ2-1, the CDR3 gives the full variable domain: GAGVSQTPSNKVTEKGKYVELRCDPISGHTALYWYRQSLGQGPEFLIYFQGTGAADDSGLPNDRFFAVRPEGSVSTLKIQRTERGDSAVYLCASSPDYYNEQFFGPGTRLTVL.

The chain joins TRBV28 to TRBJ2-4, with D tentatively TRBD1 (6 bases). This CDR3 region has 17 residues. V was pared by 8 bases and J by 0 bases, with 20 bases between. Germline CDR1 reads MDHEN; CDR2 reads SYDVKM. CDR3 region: CASRTWTDPIAKNIQYF. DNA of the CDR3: TGTGCCAGCCGCACATGGACAGACCCAATAGCCAAAAACATTCAGTACTTC.

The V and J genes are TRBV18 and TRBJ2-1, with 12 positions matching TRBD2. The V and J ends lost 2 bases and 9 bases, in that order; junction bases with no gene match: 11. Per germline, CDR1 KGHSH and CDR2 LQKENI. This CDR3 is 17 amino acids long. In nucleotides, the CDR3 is TGTGCCAGCTCACCAGGGACTAGCGGGCGAGGTCGTGGTGAGCAGTTCTTC. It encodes CASSPGTSGRGRGEQFF.

The CDR3 loop reads CASSENIGSGNTIYF. In nucleotides, the CDR3 is TGTGCCAGCAGTGAAAATATTGGCTCTGGAAACACCATATATTTT. This chain joins TRBV2 and TRBJ1-3; D ambiguous. V shed 2 bases and J shed 0 bases, with 8 bases lying between them. CDR1 SNHLY and CDR2 FYNNEI come from the germline V gene. CDR3 size: 15 residues.

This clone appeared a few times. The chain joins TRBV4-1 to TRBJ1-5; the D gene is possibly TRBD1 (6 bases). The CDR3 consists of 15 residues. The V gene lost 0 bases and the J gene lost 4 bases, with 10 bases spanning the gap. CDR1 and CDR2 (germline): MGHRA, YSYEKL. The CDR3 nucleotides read TGCGCCAGCAGCCAAGACGACAGGTCGAATCAGCCCCAGCATTTT. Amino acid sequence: CASSQDDRSNQPQHF.

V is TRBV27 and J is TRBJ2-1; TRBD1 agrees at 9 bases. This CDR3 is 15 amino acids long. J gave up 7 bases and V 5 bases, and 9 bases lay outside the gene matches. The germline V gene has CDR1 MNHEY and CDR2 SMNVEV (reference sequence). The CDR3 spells CASSPDRGAGNEQFF. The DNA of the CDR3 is TGTGCCAGCAGTCCAGACAGGGGGGCCGGGAATGAGCAGTTCTTC.

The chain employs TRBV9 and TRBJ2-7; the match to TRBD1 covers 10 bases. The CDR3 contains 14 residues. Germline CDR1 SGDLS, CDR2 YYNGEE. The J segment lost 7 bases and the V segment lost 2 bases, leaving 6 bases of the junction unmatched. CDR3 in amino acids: CASSVAGTGVEQYF. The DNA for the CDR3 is TGTGCCAGCAGCGTGGCCGGGACAGGGGTTGAGCAGTACTTC.

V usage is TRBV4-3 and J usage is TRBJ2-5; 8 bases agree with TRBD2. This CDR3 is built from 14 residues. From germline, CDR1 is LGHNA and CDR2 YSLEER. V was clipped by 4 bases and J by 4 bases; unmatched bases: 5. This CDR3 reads CASSPGGEGETQYF. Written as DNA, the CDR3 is TGCGCCAGCAGCCCCGGGGGGGAGGGAGAGACCCAGTACTTC.

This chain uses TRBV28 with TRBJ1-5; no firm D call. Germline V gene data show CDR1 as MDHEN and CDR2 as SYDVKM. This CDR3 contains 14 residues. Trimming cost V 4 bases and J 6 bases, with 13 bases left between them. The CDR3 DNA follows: TGTGCCAGCAGTTCTGGGGTTGGGATTCAGCCCCAGCATTTT. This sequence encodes CASSSGVGIQPQHF. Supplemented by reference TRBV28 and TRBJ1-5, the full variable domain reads DVKVTQSSRYLVKRTGEKVFLECVQDMDHENMFWYRQDPGLGLRLIYFSYDVKMKEKGDIPEGYSVSREKKERFSLILESASTNQTSMYLCASSSGVGIQPQHFGDGTRLSIL.

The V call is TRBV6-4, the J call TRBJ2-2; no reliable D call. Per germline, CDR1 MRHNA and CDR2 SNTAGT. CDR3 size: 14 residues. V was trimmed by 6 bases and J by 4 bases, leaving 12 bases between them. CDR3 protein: CASRSRLGTGELFF. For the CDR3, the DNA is TGTGCCAGCAGGTCTAGGCTGGGCACCGGGGAGCTGTTTTTT.

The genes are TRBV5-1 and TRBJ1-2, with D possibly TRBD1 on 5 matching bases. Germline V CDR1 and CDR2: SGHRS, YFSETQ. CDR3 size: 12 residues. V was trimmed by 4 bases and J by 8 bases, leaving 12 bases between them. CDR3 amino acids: CASSRDSWGYTF. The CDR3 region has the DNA TGCGCCAGCAGCCGCGACAGTTGGGGCTACACCTTC.

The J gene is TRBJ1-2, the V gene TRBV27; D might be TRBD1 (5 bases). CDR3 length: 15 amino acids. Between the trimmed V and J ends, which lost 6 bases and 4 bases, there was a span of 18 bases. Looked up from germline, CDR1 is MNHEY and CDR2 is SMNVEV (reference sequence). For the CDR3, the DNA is TGTGCCAGCAGGATGAAACCCTCAGGGCTCTATGGCTACACCTTC. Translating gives CASRMKPSGLYGYTF.

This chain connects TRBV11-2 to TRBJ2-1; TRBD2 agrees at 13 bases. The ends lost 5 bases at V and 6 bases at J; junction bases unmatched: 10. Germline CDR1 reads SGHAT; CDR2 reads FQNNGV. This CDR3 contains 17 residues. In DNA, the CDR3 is TGTGCCAGCAGCCCCCGACGGGGGACTAGCGGGGCCAATGAGCAGTTCTTC. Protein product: CASSPRRGTSGANEQFF.

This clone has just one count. The CDR3 reads CASSVGDSWEEKLFF. The CDR3 DNA is TGTGCCAGCAGCGTAGGGGACTCCTGGGAGGAAAAACTGTTTTTT. J is TRBJ1-4 and V is TRBV9, with a possible D match to TRBD1 (5 bases). V lost 0 bases and J 8 bases, leaving 14 bases between the germline ends. This CDR3 has 15 amino acids. Germline V gene lookup returns CDR1 SGDLS and CDR2 YYNGEE.

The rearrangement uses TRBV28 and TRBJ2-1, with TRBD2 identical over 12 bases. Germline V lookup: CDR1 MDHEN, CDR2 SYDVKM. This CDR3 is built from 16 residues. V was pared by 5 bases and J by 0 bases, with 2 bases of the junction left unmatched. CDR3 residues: CASSRTSGNSYNEQFF. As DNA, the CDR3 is TGTGCCAGCAGTAGGACTAGCGGGAACTCCTACAATGAGCAGTTCTTC.

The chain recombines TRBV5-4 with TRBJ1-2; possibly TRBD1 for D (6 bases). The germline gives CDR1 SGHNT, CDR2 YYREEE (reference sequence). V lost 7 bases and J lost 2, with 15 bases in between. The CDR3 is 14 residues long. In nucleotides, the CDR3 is TGTGCCAGCTCACGCAGGGGACCGAACTATGGCTACACCTTC. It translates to CASSRRGPNYGYTF.

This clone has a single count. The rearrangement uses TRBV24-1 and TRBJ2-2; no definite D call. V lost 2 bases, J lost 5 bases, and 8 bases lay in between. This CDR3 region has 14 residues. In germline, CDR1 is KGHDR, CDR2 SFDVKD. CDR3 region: CATSDYYGTGELFF. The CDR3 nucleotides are TGTGCCACCAGTGATTACTACGGAACCGGGGAGCTGTTTTTT.

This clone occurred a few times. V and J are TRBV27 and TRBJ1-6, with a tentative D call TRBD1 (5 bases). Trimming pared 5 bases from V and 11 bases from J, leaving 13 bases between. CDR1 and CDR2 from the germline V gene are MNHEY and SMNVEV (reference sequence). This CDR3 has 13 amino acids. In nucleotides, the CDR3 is TGTGCCAGCAGTCCACAGGTGGGGACACCCCTCCACTTT. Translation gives CASSPQVGTPLHF.

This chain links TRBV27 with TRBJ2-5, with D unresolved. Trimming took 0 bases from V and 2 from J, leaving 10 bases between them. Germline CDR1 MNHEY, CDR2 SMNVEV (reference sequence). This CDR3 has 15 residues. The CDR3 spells CASSLSTFGQETQYF. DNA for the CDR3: TGTGCCAGCAGTTTATCGACGTTTGGGCAAGAGACCCAGTACTTC.

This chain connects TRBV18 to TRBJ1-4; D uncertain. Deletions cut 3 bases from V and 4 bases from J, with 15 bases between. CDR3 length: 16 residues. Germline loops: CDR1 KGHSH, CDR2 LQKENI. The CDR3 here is CASSPLVADYNEKLFF. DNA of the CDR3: TGTGCCAGCTCACCCCTCGTGGCAGATTATAATGAAAAACTGTTTTTT.

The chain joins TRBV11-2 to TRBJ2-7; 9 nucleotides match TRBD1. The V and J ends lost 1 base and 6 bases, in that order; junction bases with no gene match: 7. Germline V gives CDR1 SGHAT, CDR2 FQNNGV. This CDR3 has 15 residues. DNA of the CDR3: TGTGCCAGCAGCTTAGGCGGAGGGACAGGGACCGAGCAGTACTTC. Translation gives CASSLGGGTGTEQYF. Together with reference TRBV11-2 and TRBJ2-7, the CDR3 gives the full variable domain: EAGVAQSPRYKIIEKRQSVAFWCNPISGHATLYWYQQILGQGPKLLIQFQNNGVVDDSQLPKDRFSAERLKGVDSTLKIQPAKLEDSAVYLCASSLGGGTGTEQYFGPGTRLTVT.

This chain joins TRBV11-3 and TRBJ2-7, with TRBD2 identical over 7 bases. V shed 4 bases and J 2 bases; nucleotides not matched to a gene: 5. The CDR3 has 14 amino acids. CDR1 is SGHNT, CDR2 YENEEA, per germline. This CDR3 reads CASSSREATYEQYF. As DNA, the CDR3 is TGTGCCAGCAGCTCCCGGGAGGCAACCTACGAGCAGTACTTC.

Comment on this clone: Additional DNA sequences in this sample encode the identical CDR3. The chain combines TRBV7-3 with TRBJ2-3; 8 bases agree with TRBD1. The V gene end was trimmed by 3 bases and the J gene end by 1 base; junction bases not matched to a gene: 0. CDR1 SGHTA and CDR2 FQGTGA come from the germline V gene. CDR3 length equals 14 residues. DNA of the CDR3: TGTGCCAGCAGCTTGACAGGGGGCACAGATACGCAGTATTTT. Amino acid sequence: CASSLTGGTDTQYF.

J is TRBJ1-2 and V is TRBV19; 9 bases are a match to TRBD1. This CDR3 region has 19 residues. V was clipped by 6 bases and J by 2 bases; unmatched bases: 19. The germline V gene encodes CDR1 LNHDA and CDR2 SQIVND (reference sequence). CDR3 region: CASSHQGWLGQGVNYGYTF. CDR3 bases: TGTGCCAGTAGCCACCAGGGGTGGTTGGGACAGGGTGTAAACTATGGCTACACCTTC.

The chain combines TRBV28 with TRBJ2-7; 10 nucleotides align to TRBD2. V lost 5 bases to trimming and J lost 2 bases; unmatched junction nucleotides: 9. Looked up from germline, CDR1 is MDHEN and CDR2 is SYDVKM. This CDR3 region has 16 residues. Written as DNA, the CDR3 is TGTGCCAGCAGTGCGGCCGGGACTAGCGCCACCTACGAGCAGTACTTC. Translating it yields CASSAAGTSATYEQYF.